This T cell receptor (beta chain) was retrieved from a study of CD8 T cells in Susac syndrome (dated by TCRdb to between 2018 and 2021). Background for the entire study: Among the sequenced Susac syndrome patients, about six had clinically active disease and about eight were in clinical remission. Whether CD8+ T cell activation and differentiation in Susac syndrome was antigen driven was tested using repertoire sequencing. Susac syndrome patients were therapy-naive, on corticosteroids (some also receiving IVIg), or on IVIg alone at blood withdrawal. What the authors observed across the whole study: The TCR sequencing and HLA analysis was acknowledged to have included a relatively small number of individuals. The CD4+ T cell repertoire of patients with Susac syndrome showed no detectable clonal expansion.

RNA was extracted using the RNeasy kit, and about 0.5 to 1 microgram was reverse transcribed with random hexamers. The immunoSEQ multiplex PCR assay, which covers 54 Vbeta and 13 Jbeta segments, was used to amplify TCR beta CDR3 regions. To correct PCR amplification bias, a synthetic template baseline was used for both primer optimization and computational correction. Regarding the original processing steps: Reads were annotated to V, D and J genes per IMGT and analyzed with immunoSEQ Analyzer, keeping only productive sequences. To calculate clonality, Shannon entropy was normalized by log2 of the number of productive unique sequences and then subtracted from one. Public and private clones were assessed among the 100 most prevalent clones of each patient and control. A clone was defined as Susac-specific if it was absent from the healthy and MS cohorts, from approximately 980 published viral clones and from other ImmuneACCESS disease sequences. In-frame beta chains were kept once TCRdb had trimmed the public reads at Q25 with fastp and called clones with MiXCR. A single entry per CDR3 protein holds the most common genes and DNA from its merged rows. The authors' filters were not applied to this entry. The table for this sample lists about 160,000 distinct CDR3 sequences; about 96% of them were counted only once. 0.1% to 0.15% of the sample comes from the top ten.

High-throughput TCR beta sequencing profiled peripheral blood CD8+ and CD4+ T cells from healthy donors, Susac syndrome patients and multiple sclerosis patients. Recently defined diagnostic criteria for definite or probable disease were met by the Susac syndrome patients. Bulk CD8+ and CD4+ T cells were purified by magnetic negative isolation, while CD8+ TEMRA cells were enriched using FACS. Blood was drawn into EDTA tubes, processed within 24 hours, and PBMCs were isolated by density gradient centrifugation. PBMCs intended for TCR sequencing were cryopreserved in liquid nitrogen and thawed later in a water bath at 37 degrees C. The sorted or isolated CD4+, CD8+ and CD8+ TEMRA cells had a purity of 90% or higher. The CDR3 runs 13 amino acids, cysteine and phenylalanine included. Solely the CDR3 DNA is kept, with 39 bases framed from the first base. CDR1 is given as LGHNA and CDR2 as YSLEER, both from the germline V gene. V is cut by 0 bases and J by 8 bases, and the space between the germline ends is 8 bases.

On this clonotype: Its recognized antigen is unknown. No much larger clone is present one base from it, and per-base qualities are unavailable.

The sequence was collected from a human donor with Susac syndrome. The chain is assembled from TRBV4-3 and TRBJ2-1, and TRBD2 may be the D gene, going by 5 matching bases. What was sequenced was CD4+ T cells from PBMCs. The CDR3 region has the sequence CASSQDVEDEQFF. At the DNA level, the sequence is TGCGCCAGCAGCCAAGATGTGGAGGATGAGCAGTTCTTC.